These 11 T cell receptor beta chains came from one sample sequenced in a study of blood T cell repertoires in COVID-19. The assay was immunoSEQ multiplex PCR, and TCRdb's table has in-frame clones only and misses some. The data contain some 200,000 clones, approximately 79% of them singletons. Material: peripheral blood. All receptors derive from a young man with active or convalescent COVID-19.

The rearrangement links TRBV29-1 to TRBJ1-2, with 8 nucleotides matching TRBD1. The V and J ends lost 3 bases and 2 bases, in that order; junction bases with no gene match: 8. The CDR3 length is 15 residues. CDR1 is SQVTM and CDR2 is ANQGSEA in the germline V gene. As DNA, the CDR3 is TGCAGCGTTGATGGGACAGGCAGTCCAAACTATGGCTACACCTTC. Translated, it gives CSVDGTGSPNYGYTF.

CDR3: CASSPRQASLTEAFF. The CDR3 DNA sequence: TGCGCCAGCAGTCCCAGACAGGCATCGCTCACTGAAGCTTTCTTT. The chain carries TRBV10-1 and TRBJ1-1; the D gene is possibly TRBD1 (6 bases). The CDR3 runs to 15 residues. V was cut by 5 bases and J by 4 bases, with 17 bases left in between. Per germline, CDR1 WNHNN and CDR2 SYGVQD (reference sequence).

Remarks on this clone: At one end, the junction sequence differs from germline, possibly due to a read error. This chain uses TRBV9 with TRBJ2-2; perhaps TRBD2 as D (6 bases). Germline loops: CDR1 SGDLS, CDR2 YYNGEE. The CDR3 extends over 13 amino acids. This CDR3 is CVSTGVTTGELFF. CDR3 in DNA: TGTGTCAGCACGGGGGTGACCACCGGGGAGCTGTTTTTT. The variable domain in full, completed from reference TRBV9 and TRBJ2-2, reads DSGVTQTPKHLITATGQRVTLRCSPRSGDLSVYWYQQSLDQGLQFLIQYYNGEERAKGNILERFSAQQFPDLHSELNLSSLELGDSALYFCVSTGVTTGELFFGEGSRLTVL.

The chain has TRBV6-5 and TRBJ2-7; weak D call: TRBD1 (6 bases). The CDR3 runs to 16 residues. Germline loops: CDR1 MNHEY, CDR2 SVGAGI. Trimming cost V 0 bases and J 1 base, with 13 bases left between them. CDR3 region: CASSYSPDRLSYEQYF. The DNA of the CDR3 is TGTGCCAGCAGTTACTCCCCTGACAGGTTGTCCTACGAGCAGTACTTC.

The rearrangement joins TRBV6-5 to TRBJ2-1, with D unresolved. Per the germline V gene, CDR1 is MNHEY and CDR2 is SVGAGI. This CDR3 is 14 amino acids long. The V and J ends lost 6 bases and 7 bases respectively, with 16 bases between them. CDR3 sequence reads: CASSPLTARNEQFF. Here the CDR3 DNA reads TGTGCCAGCAGCCCCTTGACCGCGCGGAATGAGCAGTTCTTC.

V usage is TRBV4-1 and J usage is TRBJ2-7; 9 bases fit TRBD1. The CDR3 runs 15 residues. Unmatched junction bases numbered 7, after V lost 6 bases and J lost 1 base. Per germline, CDR1 MGHRA and CDR2 YSYEKL. This CDR3 is CASRLRQGDSYEQYF. The CDR3 nucleotides are TGCGCCAGCAGGTTACGACAGGGGGATTCCTACGAGCAGTACTTC.

The chain has TRBV3-1 (or the pseudogene TRBV3-2) and TRBJ1-4; 11 nucleotides align to TRBD1. The CDR3 sequence is 16 residues long. The junction had 5 bases not matched to a gene; V was cut back by 1 base and J by 7 bases. The germline V gene encodes CDR1 LGHDT and CDR2 YNNKEL (reference sequence). Here the CDR3 reads CASSQGTGGAGEKLFF. CDR3 in DNA: TGTGCCAGCAGCCAAGGGACAGGGGGCGCAGGTGAAAAACTGTTTTTT.

This clone was found once. The chain links TRBV28 to TRBJ2-5; 7 nucleotides align to TRBD2. The CDR3 length is 18 residues. V was clipped by 6 bases and J by 0 bases; unmatched bases: 16. Germline-derived CDR1 and CDR2 are MDHEN and SYDVKM. CDR3 amino acids: CASSHPPIIRGDQETQYF. The DNA for the CDR3 is TGTGCCAGCAGCCACCCGCCTATCATCCGGGGGGACCAAGAGACCCAGTACTTC.

J is TRBJ2-1 and V is TRBV4-1, with D maybe TRBD2 (6 bases). CDR3 length: 14 residues. V was clipped by 4 bases and J by 4 bases, with 11 bases between them. Germline-derived CDR1 and CDR2 are MGHRA and YSYEKL. In nucleotides, the CDR3 is TGCGCCAGCAGCCGCGGGACTCTTTACAATGAGCAGTTCTTC. It translates to CASSRGTLYNEQFF.

This sequence joins TRBV19 and TRBJ2-7; 9 positions agree with TRBD2. The CDR3 extends over 16 amino acids. Per germline, CDR1 LNHDA and CDR2 SQIVND (reference sequence). After removal of 3 bases from V and 1 base from J, the junction contained 7 bases not matched to a gene. This CDR3 reads CASSMGGLAGSYEQYF. CDR3 nucleotides: TGTGCCAGTAGTATGGGAGGGCTAGCGGGGTCCTACGAGCAGTACTTC.

The rearrangement uses TRBV2 and TRBJ1-2, with D possibly TRBD1 on 6 matching bases. CDR1 and CDR2 from the germline V gene are SNHLY and FYNNEI. CDR3 length: 13 residues. V was pared by 6 bases and J by 7 bases, with 15 bases between. The CDR3 reads CASRKGGLGGYTF. CDR3 nucleotide sequence: TGTGCCAGCAGAAAAGGGGGTTTAGGTGGCTACACCTTC.